Each of the 11 T cell receptor beta chains below was sequenced from the same sample in a study of cytomegalovirus exposure and HLA in healthy donors. The PCR ran on 60 Vbeta and 13 Jbeta primers. Repertoires were generated with immunoSEQ multiplex PCR, while TCRdb's copy carries only in-frame clones and drops some. This table holds roughly 97,000 clones, around 10% found once. Input material: PBMCs. These TCRs come from a middle-aged man in good health and CMV-seropositive.

The V gene is TRBV2, the J gene TRBJ2-2; perhaps TRBD1 as D (6 bases). Germline loops: CDR1 SNHLY, CDR2 FYNNEI. The CDR3 has 13 residues. Trimming removed 7 bases from V and 3 bases from J, with 9 bases in between. The CDR3 DNA follows: TGTGCCAGCATCCGGACAGACACCGGGGAGCTGTTTTTT. This sequence encodes CASIRTDTGELFF. Variable domain in full (rest from reference TRBV2 and TRBJ2-2): EPEVTQTPSHQVTQMGQEVILRCVPISNHLYFYWYRQILGQKVEFLVSFYNNEISEKSEIFDDQFSVERPDGSNFTLKIRSTKLEDSAMYFCASIRTDTGELFFGEGSRLTVL.

This clone was counted a few times. The rearrangement links TRBV28 to TRBJ2-7, with 10 bases identical to TRBD2. This CDR3 contains 16 residues. Looked up from germline, CDR1 is MDHEN and CDR2 is SYDVKM. Germline trimming cut 3 bases from V and 2 bases from J; bases unmatched to any gene: 7. The CDR3 is CASSLDSGRYAYEQYF. In nucleotides, the CDR3 is TGTGCCAGCAGTTTGGATAGCGGGAGGTATGCCTACGAGCAGTACTTC.

As for this clone: At one of its ends the junction is not consistent with the germline gene, which may arise from a read error. This chain joins TRBV7-9 and TRBJ2-3, with D possibly matching TRBD2 (6 bases). Germline V gene sequence: CDR1 SEHNR, CDR2 FQNEAQ (reference sequence). The CDR3 consists of 14 residues. Here the CDR3 reads CASSLVGGWAKSNF. In nucleotides, the CDR3 is TGTGCCAGCAGCTTAGTCGGGGGTTGGGCAAAGTCGAATTTT.

V and J are TRBV29-1 and TRBJ2-2; a possible D gene is TRBD1 (5 bases). Trimming left V 4 bases short and J 1 base short, with 13 bases between. CDR1 is SQVTM and CDR2 is ANQGSEA in the germline V gene. The CDR3 length is 15 residues. For the CDR3, the DNA is TGCAGCGTTGGCTGGGCAGGGATGAACACCGGGGAGCTGTTTTTT. Translating gives CSVGWAGMNTGELFF.

This clone was counted a few times. V usage is TRBV7-2 and J usage is TRBJ1-2; 10 bases are shared with TRBD1. The CDR3 totals 17 residues. Germline CDR1 SGHTA, CDR2 FQGNSA. J was trimmed by 4 bases and V by 0 bases; bases with no gene match: 8. In DNA form, the CDR3 reads TGTGCCAGCAGCTTAGCCGGGACAGGGGCCGTCGCCTATGGCTACACCTTC. Translating gives CASSLAGTGAVAYGYTF.

A few counts support this clone. The J gene is TRBJ1-2, the V gene TRBV2; 9 bases are a match to TRBD1. The CDR3 has 14 residues. The germline V gene has CDR1 SNHLY and CDR2 FYNNEI. V shed 5 bases, J shed 8 bases, and the junction held 9 bases outside the gene matches. In DNA form, the CDR3 reads TGTGCCAGCAGTCCCGGGACAGGGTGGAGAGGCTACACCTTC. Protein product: CASSPGTGWRGYTF.

The chain has TRBV6-1 and TRBJ2-2, with TRBD2 as a possible D gene (5 bases). Per the germline V gene, CDR1 is MNHNS and CDR2 is SASEGT. The CDR3 has 15 amino acids. V dropped 1 base and J dropped 2 bases, with 8 bases sitting between them. The CDR3 DNA reads as TGTGCCAGCAGTGAAGTGCGGGTTAACACCGGGGAGCTGTTTTTT. Protein product: CASSEVRVNTGELFF.

This clone was recorded a few times. J is TRBJ1-3 and V is TRBV11-3; TRBD1 might be the D (5 bases). Per germline, CDR1 SGHNT and CDR2 YENEEA. The CDR3 loop spans 14 amino acids. Trimming left V 6 bases short and J 1 base short, with 10 bases between. CDR3 bases: TGTGCCAGCAGTTCGGGGGAGTCTGGAAACACCATATATTTT. This encodes CASSSGESGNTIYF.

This clone was observed a few times. V is TRBV7-8 and J is TRBJ2-3; 9 positions match TRBD2. Germline V gene data show CDR1 as SGHVS and CDR2 as FQNEAQ. This CDR3 is 19 amino acids long. With V trimmed by 3 bases and J by 0 bases, 13 bases remained unmatched. The CDR3 is CASSFGGRAFPPSTDTQYF. The CDR3 DNA follows: TGTGCCAGCAGCTTCGGCGGGAGGGCCTTCCCACCCAGCACAGATACGCAGTATTTT.

Only a few counts were recorded for this clone. The V and J genes are TRBV5-1 and TRBJ2-3; 9 nucleotides agree with TRBD2. V was pared by 4 bases and J by 1 base, with 10 bases of the junction left unmatched. Germline V gives CDR1 SGHRS, CDR2 YFSETQ. The CDR3 sequence is 17 residues long. The CDR3: CASSRGIAGVGTDTQYF. The CDR3 DNA reads TGCGCCAGCAGCCGGGGGATAGCGGGGGTCGGCACAGATACGCAGTATTTT. The variable domain in full, completed from reference TRBV5-1 and TRBJ2-3, reads KAGVTQTPRYLIKTRGQQVTLSCSPISGHRSVSWYQQTPGQGLQFLFEYFSETQRNKGNFPGRFSGRQFSNSRSEMNVSTLELGDSALYLCASSRGIAGVGTDTQYFGPGTRLTVL.

The chain employs TRBV28 and TRBJ2-3; 8 bases are a match to TRBD2. Germline assignment: CDR1 MDHEN and CDR2 SYDVKM. The J segment lost 2 bases and the V segment lost 6 bases, leaving 16 bases of the junction unmatched. The CDR3 sequence is 18 residues long. The CDR3 loop reads CASSFLWKRELNTDTQYF. The CDR3 DNA reads TGTGCCAGCAGCTTTCTGTGGAAGCGGGAGCTAAACACAGATACGCAGTATTTT.